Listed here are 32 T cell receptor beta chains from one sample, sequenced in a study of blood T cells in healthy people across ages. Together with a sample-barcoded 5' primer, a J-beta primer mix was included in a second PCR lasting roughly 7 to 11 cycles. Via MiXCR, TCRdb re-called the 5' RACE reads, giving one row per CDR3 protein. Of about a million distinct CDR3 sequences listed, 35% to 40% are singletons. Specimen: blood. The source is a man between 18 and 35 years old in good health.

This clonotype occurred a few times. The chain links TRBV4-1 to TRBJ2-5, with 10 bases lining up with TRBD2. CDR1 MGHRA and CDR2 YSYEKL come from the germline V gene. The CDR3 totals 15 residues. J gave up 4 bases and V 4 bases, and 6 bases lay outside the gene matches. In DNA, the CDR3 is TGCGCCAGCAGCCGGAGCGGGGGGGCCCGAGAGACCCAGTACTTC. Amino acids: CASSRSGGARETQYF.

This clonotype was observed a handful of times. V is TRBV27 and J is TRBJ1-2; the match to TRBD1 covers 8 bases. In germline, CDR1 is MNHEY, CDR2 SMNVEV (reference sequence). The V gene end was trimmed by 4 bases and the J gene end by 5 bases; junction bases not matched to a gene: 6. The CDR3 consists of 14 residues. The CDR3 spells CASSSTGQAYGYTF. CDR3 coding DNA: TGTGCCAGCAGTTCTACGGGACAGGCATATGGCTACACCTTC.

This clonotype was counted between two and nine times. The CDR3 loop is CASRTSGGFYNEQFF. DNA of the CDR3: TGTGCCAGTAGGACTAGCGGGGGGTTCTACAATGAGCAGTTCTTC. The chain links TRBV12-3 or TRBV12-4 to TRBJ2-1, with 14 positions matching TRBD2. Trimming took 9 bases from V and 3 from J; bases not matched to a gene: 4. The length of the CDR3 is 15 residues.

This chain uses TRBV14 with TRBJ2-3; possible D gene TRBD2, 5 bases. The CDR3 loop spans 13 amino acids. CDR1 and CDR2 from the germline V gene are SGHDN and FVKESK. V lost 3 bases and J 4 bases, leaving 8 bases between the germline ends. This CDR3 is CASSQYGADTQYF. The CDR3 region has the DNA TGTGCCAGCAGCCAGTACGGGGCAGATACGCAGTATTTT.

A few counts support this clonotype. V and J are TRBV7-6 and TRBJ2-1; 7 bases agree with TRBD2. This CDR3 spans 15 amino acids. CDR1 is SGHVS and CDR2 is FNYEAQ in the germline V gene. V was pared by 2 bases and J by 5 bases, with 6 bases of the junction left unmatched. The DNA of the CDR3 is TGTGCCAGCAGCTTAATTAGCGGGCTAAACAATGAGCAGTTCTTC. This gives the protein CASSLISGLNNEQFF.

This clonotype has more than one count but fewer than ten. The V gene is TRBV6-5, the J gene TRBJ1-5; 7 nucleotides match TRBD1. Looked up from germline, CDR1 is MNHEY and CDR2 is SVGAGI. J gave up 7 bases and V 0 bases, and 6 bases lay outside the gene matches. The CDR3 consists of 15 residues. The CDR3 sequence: CASSYSGGGGQPQHF. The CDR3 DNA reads TGTGCCAGCAGTTACTCAGGGGGCGGAGGCCAGCCCCAGCATTTT.

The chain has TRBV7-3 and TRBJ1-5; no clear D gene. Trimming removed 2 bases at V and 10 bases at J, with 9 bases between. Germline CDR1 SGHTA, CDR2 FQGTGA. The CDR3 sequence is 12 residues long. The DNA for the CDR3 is TGTGCCAGCAGCTTAGATACCGGCCCCCAGCATTTT. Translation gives CASSLDTGPQHF.

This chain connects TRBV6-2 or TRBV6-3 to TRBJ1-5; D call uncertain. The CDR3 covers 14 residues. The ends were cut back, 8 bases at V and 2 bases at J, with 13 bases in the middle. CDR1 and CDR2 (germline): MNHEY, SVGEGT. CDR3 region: CASRGTFGNQPQHF. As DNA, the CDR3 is TGTGCCAGCCGGGGAACATTTGGCAATCAGCCCCAGCATTTT.

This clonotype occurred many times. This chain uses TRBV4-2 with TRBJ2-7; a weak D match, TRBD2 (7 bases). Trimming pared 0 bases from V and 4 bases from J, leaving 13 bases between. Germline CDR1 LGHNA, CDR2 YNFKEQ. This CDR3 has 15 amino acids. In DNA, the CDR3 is TGTGCCAGCAGCCAAGATCGGGGGGCCAGATACGAGCAGTACTTC. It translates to CASSQDRGARYEQYF.

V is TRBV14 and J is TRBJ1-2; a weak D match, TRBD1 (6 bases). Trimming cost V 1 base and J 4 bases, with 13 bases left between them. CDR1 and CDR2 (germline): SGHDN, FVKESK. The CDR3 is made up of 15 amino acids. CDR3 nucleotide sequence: TGTGCCAGCAGCCAAGTCCAGGACAGTCCCTATGGCTACACCTTC. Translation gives CASSQVQDSPYGYTF.

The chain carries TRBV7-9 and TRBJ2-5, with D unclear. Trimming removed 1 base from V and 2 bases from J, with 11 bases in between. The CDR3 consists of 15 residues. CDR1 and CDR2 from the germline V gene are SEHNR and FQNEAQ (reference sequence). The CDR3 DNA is TGTGCCAGCAGCTTAGTCGGTAACACACAAGAGACCCAGTACTTC. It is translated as CASSLVGNTQETQYF.

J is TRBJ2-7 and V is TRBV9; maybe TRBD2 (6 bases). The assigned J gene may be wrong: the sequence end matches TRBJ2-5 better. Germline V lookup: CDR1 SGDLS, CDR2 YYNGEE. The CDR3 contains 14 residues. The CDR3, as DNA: TGTGCCAGCAGCCCCCTTGGGGGGAGAGAGACCCAGTACTTC. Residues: CASSPLGGRETQYF.

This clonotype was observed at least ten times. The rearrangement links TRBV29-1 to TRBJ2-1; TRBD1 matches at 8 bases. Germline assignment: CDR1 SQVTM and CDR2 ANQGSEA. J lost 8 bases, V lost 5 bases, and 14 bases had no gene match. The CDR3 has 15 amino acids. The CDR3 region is CSVWARTGSGDEQFF. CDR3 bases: TGCAGCGTTTGGGCTCGGACAGGGTCTGGCGATGAGCAGTTCTTC.

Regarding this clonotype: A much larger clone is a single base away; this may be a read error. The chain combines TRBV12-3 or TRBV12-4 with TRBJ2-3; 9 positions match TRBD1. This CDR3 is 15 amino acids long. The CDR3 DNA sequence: TGTGCCAGCAAGACCGGGACAGGGAAAAGAGATGCGCAGTATTTT. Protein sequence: CASKTGTGKRDAQYF.

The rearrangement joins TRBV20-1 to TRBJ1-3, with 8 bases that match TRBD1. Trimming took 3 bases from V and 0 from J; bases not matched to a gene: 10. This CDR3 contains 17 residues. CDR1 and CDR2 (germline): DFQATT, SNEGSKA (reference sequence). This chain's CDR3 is CSASSLLTGGSGNTIYF. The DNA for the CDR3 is TGCAGTGCTAGTTCCCTTCTTACAGGGGGCTCTGGAAACACCATATATTTT.

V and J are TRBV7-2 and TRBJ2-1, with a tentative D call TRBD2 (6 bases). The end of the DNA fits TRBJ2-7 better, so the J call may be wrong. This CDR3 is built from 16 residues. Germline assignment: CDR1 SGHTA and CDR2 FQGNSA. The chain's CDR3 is CASSLARLATYNEQYF. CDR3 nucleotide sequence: TGTGCCAGCAGCTTAGCGCGTCTAGCGACCTACAATGAGCAGTACTTC.

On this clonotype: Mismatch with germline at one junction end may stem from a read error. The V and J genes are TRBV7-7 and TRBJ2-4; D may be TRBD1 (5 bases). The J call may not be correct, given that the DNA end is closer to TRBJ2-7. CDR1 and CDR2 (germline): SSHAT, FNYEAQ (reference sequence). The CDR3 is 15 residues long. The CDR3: CASSKGQGFFYEQYF. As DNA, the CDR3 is TGTGCTAGCAGCAAAGGCCAGGGTTTTTTCTACGAGCAGTACTTC.

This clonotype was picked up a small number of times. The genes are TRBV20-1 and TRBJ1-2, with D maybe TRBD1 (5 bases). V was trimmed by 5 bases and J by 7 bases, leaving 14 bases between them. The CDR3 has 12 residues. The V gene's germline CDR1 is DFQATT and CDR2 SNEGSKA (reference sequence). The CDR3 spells CSAHPGGAGYTF. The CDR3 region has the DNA TGCAGTGCTCACCCGGGGGGAGCTGGCTACACCTTC.

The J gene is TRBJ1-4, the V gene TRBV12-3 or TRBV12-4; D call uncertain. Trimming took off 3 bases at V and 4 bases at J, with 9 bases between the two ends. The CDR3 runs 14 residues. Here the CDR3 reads CASSFSGVNEKLFF. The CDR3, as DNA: TGTGCCAGCAGTTTTTCGGGTGTTAATGAAAAACTGTTTTTT.

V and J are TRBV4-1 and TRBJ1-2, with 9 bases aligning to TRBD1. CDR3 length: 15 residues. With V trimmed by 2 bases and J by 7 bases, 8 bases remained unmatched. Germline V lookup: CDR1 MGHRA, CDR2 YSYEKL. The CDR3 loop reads CASSQSEQGARGYTF. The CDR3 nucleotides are TGCGCCAGCAGCCAATCGGAACAGGGGGCGCGTGGCTACACCTTC.

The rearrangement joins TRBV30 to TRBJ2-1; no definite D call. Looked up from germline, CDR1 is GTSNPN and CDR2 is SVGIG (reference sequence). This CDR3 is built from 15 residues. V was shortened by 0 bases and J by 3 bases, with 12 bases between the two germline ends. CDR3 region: CAWSVLQLDYNEQFF. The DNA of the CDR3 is TGTGCCTGGAGTGTACTACAGTTAGACTACAATGAGCAGTTCTTC.

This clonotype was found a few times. The CDR3 loop is CSVEETNPRAGANVLTF. As DNA, the CDR3 is TGCAGCGTTGAAGAAACGAACCCAAGGGCTGGGGCCAACGTCCTGACTTTC. The V call is TRBV29-1, the J call TRBJ2-6; D is ambiguous. Germline loops: CDR1 SQVTM, CDR2 ANQGSEA. V shed 0 bases and J shed 2 bases, with 14 bases lying between them. The CDR3 consists of 17 residues.

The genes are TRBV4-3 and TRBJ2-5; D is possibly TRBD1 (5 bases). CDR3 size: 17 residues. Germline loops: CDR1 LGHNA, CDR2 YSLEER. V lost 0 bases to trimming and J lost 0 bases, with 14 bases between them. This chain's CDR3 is CASSQDVGQPYQETQYF. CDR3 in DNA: TGCGCCAGCAGCCAAGATGTGGGGCAGCCCTACCAAGAGACCCAGTACTTC.

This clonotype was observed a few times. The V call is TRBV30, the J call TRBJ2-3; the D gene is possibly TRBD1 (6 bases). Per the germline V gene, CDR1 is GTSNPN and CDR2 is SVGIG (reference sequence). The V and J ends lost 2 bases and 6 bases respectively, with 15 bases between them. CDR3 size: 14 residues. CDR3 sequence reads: CAWSPGVPLDTQYF. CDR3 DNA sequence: TGTGCCTGGAGTCCAGGGGTGCCCTTGGATACGCAGTATTTT. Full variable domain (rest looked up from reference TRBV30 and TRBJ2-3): SQTIHQWPATLVQPVGSPLSLECTVEGTSNPNLYWYRQAAGRGLQLLFYSVGIGQISSEVPQNLSASRPQDRQFILSSKKLLLSDSGFYLCAWSPGVPLDTQYFGPGTRLTVL.

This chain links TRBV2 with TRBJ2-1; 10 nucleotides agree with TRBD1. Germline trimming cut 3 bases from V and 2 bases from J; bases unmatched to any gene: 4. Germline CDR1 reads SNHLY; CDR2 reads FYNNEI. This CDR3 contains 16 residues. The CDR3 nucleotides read TGTGCCAGCAGTGAGACAGGGGGCAATACCTACAATGAGCAGTTCTTC. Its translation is CASSETGGNTYNEQFF.

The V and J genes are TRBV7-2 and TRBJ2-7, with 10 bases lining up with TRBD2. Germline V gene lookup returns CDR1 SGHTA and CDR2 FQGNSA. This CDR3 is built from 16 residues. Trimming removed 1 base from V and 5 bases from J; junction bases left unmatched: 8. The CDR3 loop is CASSLVSGGASDEQYF. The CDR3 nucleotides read TGTGCCAGCAGCTTAGTAAGCGGGGGGGCTTCCGACGAGCAGTACTTC.

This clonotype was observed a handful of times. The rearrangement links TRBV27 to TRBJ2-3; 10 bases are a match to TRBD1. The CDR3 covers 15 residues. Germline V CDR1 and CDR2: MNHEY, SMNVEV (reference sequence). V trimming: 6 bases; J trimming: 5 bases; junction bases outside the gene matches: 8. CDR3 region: CASSLDRGQVDTQYF. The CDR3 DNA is TGTGCCAGCAGCCTAGACAGGGGGCAAGTAGATACGCAGTATTTT.

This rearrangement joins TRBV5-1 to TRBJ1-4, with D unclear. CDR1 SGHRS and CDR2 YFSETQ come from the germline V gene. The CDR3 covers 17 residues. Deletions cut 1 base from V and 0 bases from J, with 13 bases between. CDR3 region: CASSLRPTKTTNEKLFF. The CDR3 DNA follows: TGCGCCAGCAGCTTGCGACCGACAAAAACAACTAATGAAAAACTGTTTTTT.

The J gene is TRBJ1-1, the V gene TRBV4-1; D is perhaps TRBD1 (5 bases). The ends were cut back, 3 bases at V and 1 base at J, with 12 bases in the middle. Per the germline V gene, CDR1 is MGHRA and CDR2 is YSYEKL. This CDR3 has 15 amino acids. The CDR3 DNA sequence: TGCGCCAGCAGCCAGCAGGGTGAGGCGAACACTGAAGCTTTCTTT. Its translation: CASSQQGEANTEAFF.

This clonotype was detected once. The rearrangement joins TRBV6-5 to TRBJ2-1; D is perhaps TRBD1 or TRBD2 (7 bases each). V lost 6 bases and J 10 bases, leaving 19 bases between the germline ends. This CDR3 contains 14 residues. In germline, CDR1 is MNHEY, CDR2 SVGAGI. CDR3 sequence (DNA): TGTGCCAGCAGAGCGGGACAGCTCACCTACGAGCAGTTCTTC. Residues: CASRAGQLTYEQFF.

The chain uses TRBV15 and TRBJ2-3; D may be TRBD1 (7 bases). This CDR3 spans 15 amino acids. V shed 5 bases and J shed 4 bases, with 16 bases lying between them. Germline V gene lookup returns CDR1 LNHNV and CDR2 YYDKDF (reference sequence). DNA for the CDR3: TGTGCCACCAGCGCGCGCACAGGGGAGGCAGATACGCAGTATTTT. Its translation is CATSARTGEADTQYF.

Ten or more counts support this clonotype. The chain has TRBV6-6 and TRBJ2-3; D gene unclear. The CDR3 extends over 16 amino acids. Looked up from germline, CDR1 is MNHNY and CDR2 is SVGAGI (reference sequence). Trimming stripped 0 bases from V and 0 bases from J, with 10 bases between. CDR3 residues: CASSYSITPSTDTQYF. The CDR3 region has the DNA TGTGCCAGCAGTTACTCTATAACACCGAGCACAGATACGCAGTATTTT.